One sample yielded the 19 T cell receptor beta chains listed below, sequenced in a study of T cells in Graves' hyperthyroidism and ophthalmopathy. The investigators amplified TCR beta CDR3 regions from RNA transcripts. The primer set for the first-round RT-PCR of the TCR CDR3 was HTBI. TCRdb redid the calling of the multiplex PCR reads with MiXCR, one entry per CDR3 protein. Of around 350,000 distinct CDR3 sequences listed, around 13% are singletons. The source material was blood. Receptor source: a woman under 30 with Graves' hyperthyroidism.

There are many counts of this clonotype. The chain joins TRBV20-1 to TRBJ1-1; perhaps TRBD1 as D (6 bases). Per the germline V gene, CDR1 is DFQATT and CDR2 is SNEGSKA (reference sequence). The germline V and J ends were trimmed by 8 bases and 8 bases, with 24 bases remaining between them. The CDR3 extends over 14 amino acids. The CDR3 is CSPFVGAGGLEAFF. In DNA form, the CDR3 reads TGCAGTCCCTTTGTGGGGGCAGGAGGGCTAGAAGCTTTCTTT.

The chain has TRBV28 and TRBJ2-7; 11 bases are a match to TRBD2. Germline assignment: CDR1 MDHEN and CDR2 SYDVKM. The CDR3 is 19 residues long. Germline trimming cut 3 bases from V and 0 bases from J; bases unmatched to any gene: 13. The DNA of the CDR3 is TGTGCCAGCAGTTTCTTGCTGAGACTAGCGGGGCGCCTCTCCTACGAGCAGTACTTC. It is translated as CASSFLLRLAGRLSYEQYF.

This clonotype showed up many times. The CDR3 nucleotides are TGTGCCAGCAGTGAAGGGGACGGTTGGTGGTATTTT. Protein: CASSEGDGWWYF. V gene TRBV2 combines with J gene TRBJ2-3; D assignment may be TRBD1 or TRBD2 (5 bases each). Germline V gives CDR1 SNHLY, CDR2 FYNNEI. The CDR3 covers 12 residues. V dropped 1 base and J dropped 14 bases, with 13 bases sitting between them.

This clonotype was seen many times. The gene calls are TRBV6-2 or TRBV6-3 and TRBJ2-3; 14 bases line up with TRBD2. The germline V gene has CDR1 MNHEY and CDR2 SVGEGT. The CDR3 has 16 residues. The junction had 4 bases not matched to a gene; V was cut back by 4 bases and J by 4 bases. The CDR3 DNA reads as TGTGCCAGCAGTTGGGGACTAGCGGGAGACCCAGATACGCAGTATTTT. Translating gives CASSWGLAGDPDTQYF.

This clonotype was picked up many times. The V call is TRBV7-9, the J call TRBJ2-7; no reliable D call. The CDR3 has 14 residues. Trimming cost V 8 bases and J 2 bases, with 16 bases left between them. Germline V gene sequence: CDR1 SEHNR, CDR2 FQNEAQ (reference sequence). CDR3 nucleotides: TGTGCCAGCGGCGAACCGAAGGCTCCCTACGAGCAGTACTTC. It specifies CASGEPKAPYEQYF.

This clonotype was detected ten times or more. The chain joins TRBV28 to TRBJ1-1; D ambiguous. In germline, CDR1 is MDHEN, CDR2 SYDVKM. V shed 3 bases and J shed 5 bases, with 4 bases lying between them. The CDR3 has 11 residues. DNA for the CDR3: TGTGCCAGCAGTTTTGAGACTGAAGCTTTCTTT. Encoded protein: CASSFETEAFF.

This clonotype was observed many times. The J gene is TRBJ2-7, the V gene TRBV24-1; D gene ambiguous. Trimming left V 4 bases short and J 3 bases short, with 3 bases between. Germline CDR1 is KGHDR and CDR2 is SFDVKD. The CDR3 runs to 11 residues. CDR3 nucleotide sequence: TGTGCCACCAGTGACCTCTACGAGCAGTACTTC. As protein: CATSDLYEQYF.

This clonotype has ten or more counts. This chain connects TRBV7-3 to TRBJ2-1, with TRBD1 identical over 8 bases. This CDR3 has 14 residues. With 2 bases clipped from V and 5 bases from J, the junction kept 2 bases outside the gene matches. Germline CDR1 SGHTA, CDR2 FQGTGA. CDR3 nucleotides: TGTGCCAGCAGCTTACAGGGACAGGACAATGAGCAGTTCTTC. It specifies CASSLQGQDNEQFF. Looking up the rest from reference TRBV7-3 and TRBJ2-1 gives the full variable domain: GAGVSQTPSNKVTEKGKYVELRCDPISGHTALYWYRQSLGQGPEFLIYFQGTGAADDSGLPNDRFFAVRPEGSVSTLKIQRTERGDSAVYLCASSLQGQDNEQFFGPGTRLTVL.

The chain joins TRBV5-1 to TRBJ2-5; D is perhaps TRBD2 (7 bases). V lost 0 bases and J 5 bases, leaving 14 bases between the germline ends. This CDR3 is built from 15 residues. CDR1 and CDR2 (germline): SGHRS, YFSETQ. Here the CDR3 reads CASSLGRGPGETQYF. In nucleotides, the CDR3 is TGCGCCAGCAGCTTGGGGCGGGGGCCAGGGGAGACCCAGTACTTC.

In its sample, this clonotype was seen many times. This rearrangement joins TRBV20-1 to TRBJ1-2; D uncertain. Germline V gene lookup returns CDR1 DFQATT and CDR2 SNEGSKA (reference sequence). The CDR3 loop spans 14 amino acids. V was shortened by 1 base and J by 1 base, with 10 bases between the two germline ends. The CDR3 coding sequence is TGCAGTGCTAGAGGGGGTGGTAGTAACTATGGCTACACCTTC. Translation: CSARGGGSNYGYTF.

The chain is built from TRBV27 and TRBJ1-1, with D possibly being TRBD1 (5 bases). There are 17 residues in the CDR3. Germline V gene sequence: CDR1 MNHEY, CDR2 SMNVEV (reference sequence). With 3 bases removed from V and 13 bases from J, the gap between germline ends came to 30 bases. Here the CDR3 DNA reads TGTGCCAGCAGTTTTTCTTTTATGGTAGACGGGGCGGGGGAGGTTTTCTTT. Encoded protein: CASSFSFMVDGAGEVFF.

This clonotype was observed a few times. V gene TRBV19 combines with J gene TRBJ1-5; 9 nucleotides align to TRBD1. The CDR3 extends over 14 amino acids. Germline V gene lookup returns CDR1 LNHDA and CDR2 SQIVND (reference sequence). J gave up 1 base and V 8 bases, and 3 bases lay outside the gene matches. CDR3 region: CASGGTGSNQPQHF. In nucleotides, the CDR3 is TGTGCCAGTGGCGGGACAGGGAGCAATCAGCCCCAGCATTTT.

This clonotype came up many times. This chain connects TRBV12-3 or TRBV12-4 to TRBJ1-5; D not resolved. The V end lost 1 base, the J end lost 2 bases, and 9 bases lay between the germline ends. CDR3 length: 15 residues. DNA of the CDR3: TGTGCCAGCAGTTTAGGAGATGGGGGCAATCAGCCCCAGCATTTT. Amino acid sequence: CASSLGDGGNQPQHF.

This sequence joins TRBV28 and TRBJ2-1; D ambiguous. V was clipped by 8 bases and J by 14 bases, with 19 bases between them. CDR3 size: 12 residues. Germline values: CDR1 MDHEN, CDR2 SYDVKM. The chain's CDR3 is CASQQNTLEKFF. The CDR3 region has the DNA TGTGCCAGCCAACAAAACACCTTAGAGAAGTTCTTC.

This clonotype was counted at least ten times. The chain joins TRBV12-3 or TRBV12-4 to TRBJ2-7; the match to TRBD2 covers 8 bases. CDR3 length equals 15 residues. V lost 3 bases and J lost 3; bases outside the gene matches: 7. The CDR3: CASSFRPRGGYEQYF. The DNA for the CDR3 is TGTGCCAGCAGTTTCCGACCCCGGGGGGGCTACGAGCAGTACTTC.

Remarks on this clonotype: It may be a read error: a sequence one base away is much more abundant. V usage is TRBV7-3 and J usage is TRBJ2-1; the match to TRBD2 covers 10 bases. This CDR3 has 15 amino acids. After removal of 2 bases from V and 10 bases from J, the junction contained 8 bases not matched to a gene. Per germline, CDR1 SGHTA and CDR2 FQGTGA. The CDR3 region is CASSLGVGTSEEQFF. CDR3 nucleotides: TGTGCCAGCAGCTTAGGGGTGGGGACTAGCGAGGAGCAGTTCTTC. Looking up the rest from reference TRBV7-3 and TRBJ2-1 gives the full variable domain: GAGVSQTPSNKVTEKGKYVELRCDPISGHTALYWYRQSLGQGPEFLIYFQGTGAADDSGLPNDRFFAVRPEGSVSTLKIQRTERGDSAVYLCASSLGVGTSEEQFFGPGTRLTVL.

This clonotype was counted at least ten times. CDR3: CASSPRYGAGGKYNEQFF. Written as DNA, the CDR3 is TGTGCCAGCTCACCACGGTATGGGGCGGGAGGAAAATACAATGAGCAGTTCTTC. J is TRBJ2-1 and V is TRBV18; TRBD2 matches 8 bases. The CDR3 totals 18 residues. Losses at the gene ends were 1 base for V and 4 bases for J; bases not matched to a gene: 12. Germline V lookup: CDR1 KGHSH, CDR2 LQKENI.

This clonotype came up many times. The CDR3 DNA follows: TGTGCCAGCAGGACAGGTAGCGCGAACACCGGGGAGCTGTTTTTT. Translated: CASRTGSANTGELFF. This chain joins TRBV6-2 or TRBV6-3 and TRBJ2-2, with D maybe TRBD1 (6 bases). The CDR3 consists of 15 residues. Germline V gene sequence: CDR1 MNHEY, CDR2 SVGEGT. Trimming removed 6 bases from V and 0 bases from J, with 11 bases in between.

This clonotype was seen at least ten times. The chain couples TRBV28 to TRBJ2-3, with 11 bases that match TRBD2. The junction had 9 bases not matched to a gene; V was cut back by 7 bases and J by 6 bases. This CDR3 is built from 15 residues. Germline CDR1 and CDR2: MDHEN and SYDVKM. DNA of the CDR3: TGTGCCAGCAATCGACTAGCGGGACCCCGTGATACGCAGTATTTT. Encoded protein: CASNRLAGPRDTQYF.